The clone carrying this T cell receptor beta chain was observed a few times. The antigen remains unidentified. J lost 5 bases, V lost 7 bases, and 10 bases had no gene match. This CDR3 contains 16 residues. This record belongs to a study of T cells after yellow fever vaccination. Overall study findings and caveats: Peaking on day 5 versus 15, the secondary response was faster but weaker.

TCRdb used MiXCR to reprocess the 5' RACE reads, holding one entry per CDR3 protein. In the table there are a few hundred thousand distinct CDR3 sequences, around 8.1% of which are singletons. This chain links TRBV12-3 or TRBV12-4 with TRBJ2-2; TRBD1 matches 10 bases. This clonotype was obtained from a man younger than 35 who received the YFV17D yellow fever vaccine. The sequences come from PBMCs, collected roughly 47 days after the first yellow fever vaccination. The CDR3 DNA sequence: TGTGCCAGCACTATTAGGGGGACAGGGGAGACCGGGGAGCTGTTTTTT. Encoded protein: CASTIRGTGETGELFF.